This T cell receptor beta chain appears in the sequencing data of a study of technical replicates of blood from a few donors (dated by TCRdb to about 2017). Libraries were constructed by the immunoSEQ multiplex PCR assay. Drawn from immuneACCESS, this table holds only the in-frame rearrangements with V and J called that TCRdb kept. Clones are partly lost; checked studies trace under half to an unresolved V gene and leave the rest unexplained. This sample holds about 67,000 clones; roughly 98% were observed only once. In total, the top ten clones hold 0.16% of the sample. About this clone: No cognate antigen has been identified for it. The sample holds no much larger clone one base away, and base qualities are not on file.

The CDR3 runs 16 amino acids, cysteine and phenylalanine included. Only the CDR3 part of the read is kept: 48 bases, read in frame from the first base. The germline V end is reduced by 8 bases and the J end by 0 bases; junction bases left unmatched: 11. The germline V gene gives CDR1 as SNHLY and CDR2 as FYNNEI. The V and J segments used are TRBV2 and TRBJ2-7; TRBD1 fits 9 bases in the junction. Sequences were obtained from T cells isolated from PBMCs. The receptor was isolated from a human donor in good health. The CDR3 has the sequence CASQQGAHLTSYEQYF. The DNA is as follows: TGTGCCAGCCAACAGGGGGCACATTTAACCTCCTACGAGCAGTACTTC.